Listed below are T cell receptor beta chains from one sample, sequenced in a study of graft-versus-host responses after intestinal transplantation. Sequencing was performed with immunoSEQ multiplex PCR; in TCRdb, only in-frame clones are kept and a portion is missing. The profile covers about 88,000 clones, with over 85% appearing a single time and approximately 0.3% taken by the ten largest. These receptors have no known antigen. Sequencing used unstimulated CD4+ T cells sorted from spleen or lymph node cells, obtained before intestinal transplant. Source of these receptors: a human donor who received an intestinal transplant. The CDR3 runs from the conserved cysteine through the conserved F or W. Each record gives: clone size, V gene, J gene, D gene, CDR3 protein, CDR3 DNA. D genes are given only for firm matches. Clone size is not always given. Where it is, it says once, few, many or a class for expanded clones.

.,TRBV9,TRBJ1-4,.,CASSAGEKLFF,TGTGCCAGCAGCGCCGGGGAAAAACTGTTTTTT
few,TRBV2,TRBJ2-1,.,CASSQDSISGQFF,TGTGCCAGCAGTCAAGACTCCATCAGCGGGCAGTTCTTC
.,TRBV28,TRBJ1-5,.,CASTQRGHSNQPQHF,TGTGCCAGCACACAGAGGGGTCATAGCAATCAGCCCCAGCATTTT
.,TRBV19,TRBJ1-1,.,CATQGQNTEAFF,TGTGCCACTCAGGGACAGAACACTGAAGCTTTCTTT
.,TRBV30,TRBJ1-3,.,CAWSVPTNSGNTIYF,TGTGCCTGGAGTGTACCAACAAATTCTGGAAACACCATATATTTT
few,TRBV7-2,TRBJ1-4,TRBD1,CASSATGGQTEKLFF,TGTGCCAGCAGCGCCACAGGGGGACAGACCGAAAAACTGTTTTTT
.,TRBV5-5,TRBJ2-5,.,CASSPGPQEAQYF,TGTGCCAGCAGCCCGGGACCACAAGAGGCCCAGTACTTC
.,TRBV6-1,TRBJ2-7,TRBD1,CASSEWDRGSYEQYF,TGTGCCAGCAGTGAGTGGGACAGGGGATCGTACGAGCAGTACTTC
.,TRBV18,TRBJ2-7,TRBD1,CASSPGTGGTEQYF,TGTGCCAGCTCACCCGGGACAGGGGGCACCGAGCAGTACTTC
.,TRBV27,TRBJ2-5,.,CASSNRETQYF,TGTGCCAGCAGTAACCGAGAGACCCAGTACTTC
.,TRBV5-4,TRBJ1-3,.,CASSLYRNTIYF,TGTGCCAGCAGCTTGTATAGAAACACCATATATTTT
once,TRBV2,TRBJ2-2,.,CATRPGTHITGELFF,TGTGCCACCAGGCCGGGAACTCACATCACCGGGGAGCTGTTTTTT
.,TRBV28,TRBJ2-7,.,CASSSSGLAVGSYEQYF,.
.,TRBV2,TRBJ2-1,TRBD2,CASSGAGVGHEQFF,TGTGCCAGCAGTGGGGCGGGAGTGGGGCATGAGCAGTTCTTC
.,TRBV6-5,TRBJ1-2,.,CASSLDGNYGYTF,TGTGCCAGCAGCCTCGACGGAAACTATGGCTACACCTTC
.,TRBV11-2,TRBJ2-1,TRBD2,CASSYQLGTSGIYNEQFF,TGTGCCAGCAGCTACCAACTTGGGACTAGCGGGATCTACAATGAGCAGTTCTTC
.,TRBV27,TRBJ2-3,.,CASSLSPSPLSDTQYF,TGTGCCAGCAGTTTATCCCCTTCTCCCTTATCAGATACGCAGTATTTT
.,TRBV5-1,TRBJ2-7,.,CASRRSESEQYF,TGCGCCAGCAGAAGGTCTGAGAGCGAGCAGTACTTC
.,TRBV19,TRBJ2-2,TRBD2,CATYGLAGTGELFF,TGTGCCACTTACGGACTAGCGGGCACCGGGGAGCTGTTTTTT
.,TRBV18,TRBJ2-3,TRBD2,CASSPGLAGLTDTQYF,TGTGCCAGCTCACCAGGACTAGCGGGACTTACAGATACGCAGTATTTT